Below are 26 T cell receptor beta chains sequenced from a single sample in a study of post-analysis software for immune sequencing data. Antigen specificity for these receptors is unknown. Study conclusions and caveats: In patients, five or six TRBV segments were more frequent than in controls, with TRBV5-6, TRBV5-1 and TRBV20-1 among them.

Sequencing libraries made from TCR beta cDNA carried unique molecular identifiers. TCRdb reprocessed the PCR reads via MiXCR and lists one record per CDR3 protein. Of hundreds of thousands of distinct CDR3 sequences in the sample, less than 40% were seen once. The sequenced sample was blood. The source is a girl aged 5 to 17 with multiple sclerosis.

The CDR3 nucleotides read TGTGCCAGCAGTTTGAGAGGTTTGGGTACACCCCTCCACTTT. It encodes CASSLRGLGTPLHF. The V and J genes are TRBV27 and TRBJ1-6; D unclear. Looked up from germline, CDR1 is MNHEY and CDR2 is SMNVEV (reference sequence). The CDR3 is 14 amino acids. V was shortened by 3 bases and J by 11 bases, with 14 bases between the two germline ends.

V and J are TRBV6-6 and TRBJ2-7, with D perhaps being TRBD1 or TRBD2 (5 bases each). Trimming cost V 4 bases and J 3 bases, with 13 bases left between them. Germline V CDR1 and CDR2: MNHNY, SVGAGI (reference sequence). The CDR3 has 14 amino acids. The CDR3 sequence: CASSSSGTHYEQYF. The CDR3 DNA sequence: TGTGCCAGCAGTTCGTCCGGGACCCACTACGAGCAGTACTTC.

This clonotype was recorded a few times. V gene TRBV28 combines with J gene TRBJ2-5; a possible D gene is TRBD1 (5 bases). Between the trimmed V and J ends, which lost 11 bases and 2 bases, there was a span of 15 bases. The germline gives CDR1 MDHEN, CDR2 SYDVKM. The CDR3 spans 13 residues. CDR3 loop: CASQGSPQETQYF. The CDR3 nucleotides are TGTGCCTCCCAGGGAAGTCCACAAGAGACCCAGTACTTC.

CDR3 amino acids: CAISKGQGVNEQYF. CDR3 DNA: TGTGCCATCAGCAAAGGACAGGGGGTCAACGAGCAGTACTTC. The chain has TRBV10-3 and TRBJ2-5, with 10 nucleotides matching TRBD1. The J call may not be correct, given that the DNA end is closer to TRBJ2-7. The CDR3 runs to 14 residues. CDR1 and CDR2 (germline): ENHRY, SYGVKD.

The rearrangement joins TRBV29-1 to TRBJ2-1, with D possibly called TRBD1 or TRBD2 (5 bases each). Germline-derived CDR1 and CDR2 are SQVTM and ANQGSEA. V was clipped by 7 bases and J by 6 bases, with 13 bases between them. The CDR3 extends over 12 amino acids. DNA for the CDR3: TGCAGCGCCGGGGCAGGGAGCAATGAGCAGTTCTTC. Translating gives CSAGAGSNEQFF.

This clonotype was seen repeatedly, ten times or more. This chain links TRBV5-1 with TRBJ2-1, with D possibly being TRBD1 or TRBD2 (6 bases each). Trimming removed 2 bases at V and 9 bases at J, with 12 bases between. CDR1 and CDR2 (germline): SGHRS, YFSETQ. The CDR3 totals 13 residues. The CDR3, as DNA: TGCGCCAGCAGCTTCATCGGGGGCGGTGAGCAGTTCTTC. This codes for CASSFIGGGEQFF.

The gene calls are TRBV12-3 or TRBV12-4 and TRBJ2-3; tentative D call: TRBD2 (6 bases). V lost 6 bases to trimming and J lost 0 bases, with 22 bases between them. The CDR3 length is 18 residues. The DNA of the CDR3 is TGTGCCAGCAGCCAGATCCGTGGGCTAGCGTTCAGCACAGATACGCAGTATTTT. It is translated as CASSQIRGLAFSTDTQYF.

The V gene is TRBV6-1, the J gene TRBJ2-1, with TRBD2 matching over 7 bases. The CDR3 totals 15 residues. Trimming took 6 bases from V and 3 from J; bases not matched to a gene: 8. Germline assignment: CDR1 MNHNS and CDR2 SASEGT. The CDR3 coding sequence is TGTGCCAGCAGCTTAATAGCGGGTAACTACAATGAGCAGTTCTTC. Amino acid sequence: CASSLIAGNYNEQFF.

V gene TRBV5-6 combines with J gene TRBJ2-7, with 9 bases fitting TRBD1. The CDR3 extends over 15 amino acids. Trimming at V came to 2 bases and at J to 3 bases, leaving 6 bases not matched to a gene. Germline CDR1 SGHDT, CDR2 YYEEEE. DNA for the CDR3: TGTGCCAGCAGCTTCATAGGACAGGGGTTCTACGAGCAGTACTTC. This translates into CASSFIGQGFYEQYF.

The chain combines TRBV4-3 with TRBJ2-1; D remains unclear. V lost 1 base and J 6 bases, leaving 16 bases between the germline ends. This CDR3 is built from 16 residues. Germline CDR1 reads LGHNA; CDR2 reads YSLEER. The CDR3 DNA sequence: TGCGCCAGCAGCCAAGGGAACTGGGCTTCGGGCAATGAGCAGTTCTTC. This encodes CASSQGNWASGNEQFF.

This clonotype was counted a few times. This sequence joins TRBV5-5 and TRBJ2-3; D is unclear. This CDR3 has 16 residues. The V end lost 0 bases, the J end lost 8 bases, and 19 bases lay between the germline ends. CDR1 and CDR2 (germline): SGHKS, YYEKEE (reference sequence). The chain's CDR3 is CASSLEGSPLLGTQYF. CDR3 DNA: TGTGCCAGCAGCTTGGAAGGCTCTCCCCTATTGGGTACGCAGTATTTT.

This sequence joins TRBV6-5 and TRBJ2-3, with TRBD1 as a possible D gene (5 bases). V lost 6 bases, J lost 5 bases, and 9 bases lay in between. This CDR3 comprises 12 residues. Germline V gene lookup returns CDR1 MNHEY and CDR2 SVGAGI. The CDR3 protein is CASRAGLDTQYF. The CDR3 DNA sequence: TGTGCCAGCAGAGCAGGGTTAGATACGCAGTATTTT.

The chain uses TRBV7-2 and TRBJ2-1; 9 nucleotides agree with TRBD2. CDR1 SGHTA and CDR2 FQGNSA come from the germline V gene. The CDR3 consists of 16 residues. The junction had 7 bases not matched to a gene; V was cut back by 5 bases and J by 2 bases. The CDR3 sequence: CASSPPAGGAYNEQFF. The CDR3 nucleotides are TGTGCCAGCAGCCCCCCCGCGGGGGGGGCCTACAATGAGCAGTTCTTC. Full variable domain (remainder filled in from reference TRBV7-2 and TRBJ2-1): GAGVSQSPSNKVTEKGKDVELRCDPISGHTALYWYRQSLGQGLEFLIYFQGNSAPDKSGLPSDRFSAERTGGSVSTLTIQRTQQEDSAVYLCASSPPAGGAYNEQFFGPGTRLTVL.

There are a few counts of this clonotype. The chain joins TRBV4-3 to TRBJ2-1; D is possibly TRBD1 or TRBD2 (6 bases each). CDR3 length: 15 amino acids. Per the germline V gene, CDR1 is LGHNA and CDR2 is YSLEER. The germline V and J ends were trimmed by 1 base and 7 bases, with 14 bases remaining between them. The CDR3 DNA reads TGCGCCAGCAGCCAAGCGGGGGCCACGGGGAATGAGCAGTTCTTC. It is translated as CASSQAGATGNEQFF.

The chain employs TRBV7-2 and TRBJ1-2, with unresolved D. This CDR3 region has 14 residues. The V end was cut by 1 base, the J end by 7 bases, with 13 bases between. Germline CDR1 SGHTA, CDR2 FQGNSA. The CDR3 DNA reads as TGTGCCAGCAGCTTAGGTCTGGGAACGGGTGGCTACACCTTC. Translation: CASSLGLGTGGYTF.

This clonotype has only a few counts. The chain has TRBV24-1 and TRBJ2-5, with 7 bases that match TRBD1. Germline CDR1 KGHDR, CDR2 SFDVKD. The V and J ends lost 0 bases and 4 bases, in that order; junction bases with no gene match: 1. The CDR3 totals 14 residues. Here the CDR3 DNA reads TGTGCCACCAGTGATTTGAACAGGGGAGAGACCCAGTACTTC. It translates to CATSDLNRGETQYF.

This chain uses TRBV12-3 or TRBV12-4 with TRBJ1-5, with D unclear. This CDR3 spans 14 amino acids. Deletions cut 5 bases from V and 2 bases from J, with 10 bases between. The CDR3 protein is CASSPNQGNQPQHF. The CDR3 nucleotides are TGTGCCAGCAGTCCGAACCAGGGCAATCAGCCCCAGCATTTT.

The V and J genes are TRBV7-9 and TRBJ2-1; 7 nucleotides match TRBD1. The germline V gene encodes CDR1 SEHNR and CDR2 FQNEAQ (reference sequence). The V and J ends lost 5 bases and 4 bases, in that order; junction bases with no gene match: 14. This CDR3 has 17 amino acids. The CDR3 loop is CASSALRGQGPYNEQFF. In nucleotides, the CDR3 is TGTGCCAGCAGCGCCCTAAGGGGGCAGGGACCATACAATGAGCAGTTCTTC.

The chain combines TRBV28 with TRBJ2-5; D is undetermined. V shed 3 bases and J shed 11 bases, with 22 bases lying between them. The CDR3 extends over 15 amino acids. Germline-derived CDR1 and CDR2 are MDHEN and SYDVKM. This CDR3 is CASSFLERPSNEQYF. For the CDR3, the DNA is TGTGCCAGCAGTTTTCTAGAGCGCCCCTCCAATGAGCAGTACTTC. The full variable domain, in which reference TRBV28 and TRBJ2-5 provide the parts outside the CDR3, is DVKVTQSSRYLVKRTGEKVFLECVQDMDHENMFWYRQDPGLGLRLIYFSYDVKMKEKGDIPEGYSVSREKKERFSLILESASTNQTSMYLCASSFLERPSNEQYFGPGTRLLVL.

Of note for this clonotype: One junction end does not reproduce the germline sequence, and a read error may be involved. CDR3 bases: TGTGCCAGCTCACCACCAGTGGCAAGTACTAGCACAGATATGCAGTATTTT. It is translated as CASSPPVASTSTDMQYF. The chain links TRBV18 to TRBJ2-3, with a weak D call TRBD2 (6 bases). The germline V gene encodes CDR1 KGHSH and CDR2 LQKENI. There are 17 residues in the CDR3.

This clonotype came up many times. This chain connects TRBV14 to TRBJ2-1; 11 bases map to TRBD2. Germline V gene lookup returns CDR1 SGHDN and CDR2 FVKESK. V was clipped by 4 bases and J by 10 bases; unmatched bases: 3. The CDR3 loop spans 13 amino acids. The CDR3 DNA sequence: TGTGCCAGCAGCCTGCGGACTAGCGGGGAGCAGTTCTTC. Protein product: CASSLRTSGEQFF.

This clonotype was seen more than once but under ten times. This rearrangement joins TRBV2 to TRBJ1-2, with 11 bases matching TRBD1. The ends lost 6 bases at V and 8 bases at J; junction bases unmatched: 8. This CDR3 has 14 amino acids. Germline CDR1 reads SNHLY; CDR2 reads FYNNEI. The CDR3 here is CASRDSGTGGGYTF. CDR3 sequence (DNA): TGTGCCAGCAGGGACTCGGGGACAGGGGGAGGCTACACCTTC.

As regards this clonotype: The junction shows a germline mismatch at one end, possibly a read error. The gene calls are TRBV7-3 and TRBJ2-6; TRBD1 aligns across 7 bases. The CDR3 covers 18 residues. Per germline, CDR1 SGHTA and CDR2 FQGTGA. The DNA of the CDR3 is TGTGCCAGCAGCTCTTCAGGGGGTTATGGCTCTGGGGCCAACGTCCGGACTTTC. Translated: CASSSSGGYGSGANVRTF.

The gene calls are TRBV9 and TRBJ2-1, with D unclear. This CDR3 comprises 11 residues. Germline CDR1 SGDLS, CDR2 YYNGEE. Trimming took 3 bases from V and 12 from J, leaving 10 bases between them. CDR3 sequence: CASSGLGWQFF. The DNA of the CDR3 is TGTGCCAGCAGCGGACTCGGGTGGCAGTTCTTC.

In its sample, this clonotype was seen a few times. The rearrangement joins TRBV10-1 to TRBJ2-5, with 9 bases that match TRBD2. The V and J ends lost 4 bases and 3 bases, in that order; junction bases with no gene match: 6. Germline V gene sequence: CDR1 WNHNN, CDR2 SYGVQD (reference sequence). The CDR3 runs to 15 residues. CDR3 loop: CASSGGVAGEETQYF. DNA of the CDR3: TGCGCCAGCAGTGGGGGAGTAGCGGGGGAAGAGACCCAGTACTTC.

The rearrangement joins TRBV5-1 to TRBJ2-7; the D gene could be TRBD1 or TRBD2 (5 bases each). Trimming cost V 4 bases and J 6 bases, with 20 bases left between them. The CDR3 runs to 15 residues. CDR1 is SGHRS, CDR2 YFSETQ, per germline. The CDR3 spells CASSTLDGTFCEQYF. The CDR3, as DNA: TGCGCCAGCAGCACCCTCGACGGGACCTTCTGCGAGCAGTACTTC.